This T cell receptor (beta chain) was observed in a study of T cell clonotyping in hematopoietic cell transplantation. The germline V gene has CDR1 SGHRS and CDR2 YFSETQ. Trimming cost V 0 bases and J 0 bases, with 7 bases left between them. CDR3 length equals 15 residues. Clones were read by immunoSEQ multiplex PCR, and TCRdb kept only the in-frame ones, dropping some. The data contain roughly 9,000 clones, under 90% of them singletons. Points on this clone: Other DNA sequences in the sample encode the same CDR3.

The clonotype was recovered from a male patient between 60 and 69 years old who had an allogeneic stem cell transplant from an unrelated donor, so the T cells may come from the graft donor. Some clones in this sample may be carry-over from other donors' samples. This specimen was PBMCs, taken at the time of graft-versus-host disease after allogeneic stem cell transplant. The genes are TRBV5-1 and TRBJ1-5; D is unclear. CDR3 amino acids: CASSLDGNSNQPQHF. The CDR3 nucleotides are TGCGCCAGCAGCTTGGATGGAAATAGCAATCAGCCCCAGCATTTT.